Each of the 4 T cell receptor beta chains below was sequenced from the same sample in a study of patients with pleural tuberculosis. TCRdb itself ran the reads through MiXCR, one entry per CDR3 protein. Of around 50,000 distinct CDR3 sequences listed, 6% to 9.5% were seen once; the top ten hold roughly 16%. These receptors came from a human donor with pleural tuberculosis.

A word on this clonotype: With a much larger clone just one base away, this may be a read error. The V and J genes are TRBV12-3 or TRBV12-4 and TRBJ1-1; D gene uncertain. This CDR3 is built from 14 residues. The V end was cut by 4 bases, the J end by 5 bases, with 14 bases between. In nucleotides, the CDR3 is TGTGCCAGCAGTTGGGCCTCTGGTAGAACTGAAGCTTTCTTT. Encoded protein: CASSWASGRTEAFF.

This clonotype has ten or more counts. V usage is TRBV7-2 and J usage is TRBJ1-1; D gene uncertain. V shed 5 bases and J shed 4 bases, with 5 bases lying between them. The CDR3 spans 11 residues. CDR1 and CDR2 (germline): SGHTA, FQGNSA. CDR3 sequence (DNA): TGTGCCAGCAGCAGATTCACTGAAGCTTTCTTT. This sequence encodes CASSRFTEAFF.

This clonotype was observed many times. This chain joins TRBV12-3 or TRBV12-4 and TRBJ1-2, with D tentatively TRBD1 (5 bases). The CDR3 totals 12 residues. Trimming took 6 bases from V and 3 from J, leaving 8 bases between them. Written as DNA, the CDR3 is TGTGCCAGCAGCCAGGGTGACTATGGCTACACCTTC. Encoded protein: CASSQGDYGYTF.

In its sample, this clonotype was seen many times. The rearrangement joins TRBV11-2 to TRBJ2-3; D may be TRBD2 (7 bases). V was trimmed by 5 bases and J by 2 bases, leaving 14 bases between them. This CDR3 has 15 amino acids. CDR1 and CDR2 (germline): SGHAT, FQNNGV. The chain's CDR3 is CASSIRGGNTDTQYF. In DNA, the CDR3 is TGTGCCAGCAGCATCAGGGGAGGGAACACAGATACGCAGTATTTT.